This record covers a single T cell receptor beta chain. Its antigen is currently unknown. These data are taken from a study of cytomegalovirus exposure and HLA in healthy donors. General observations from the study: Confirmation in vitro established that a few CMV-associated chains were specific for CMV antigens. Later examination showed HLA-associated TCR beta chains had greater clonal expansion than equally common others.

The PCR contained 60 Vbeta and 13 Jbeta primers. Authors' methods: A later analysis tallied about 80 million unique TCR beta chains, 10 million to 12 million of them shared. The assay was immunoSEQ multiplex PCR, and TCRdb's table has in-frame clones only and misses some. D and trimming were read from the DNA, whereas the V and J calls and clone size are those reported in that table. The data hold about 83,000 clones, with about two thirds observed a single time. Germline-derived CDR1 and CDR2 are SGHRS and YFSETQ. Trimming removed 4 bases from V and 1 base from J; junction bases left unmatched: 7. The CDR3 runs 15 residues.

J is TRBJ2-7 and V is TRBV5-1; 8 bases agree with TRBD2. The sample was PBMCs. The TCR originated in a man in his 60s in good health and CMV-seronegative. For the CDR3, the DNA is TGCGCCAGCAGCGGTAGCGGGGTTTCTTCCTACGAGCAGTACTTC. This gives the protein CASSGSGVSSYEQYF.